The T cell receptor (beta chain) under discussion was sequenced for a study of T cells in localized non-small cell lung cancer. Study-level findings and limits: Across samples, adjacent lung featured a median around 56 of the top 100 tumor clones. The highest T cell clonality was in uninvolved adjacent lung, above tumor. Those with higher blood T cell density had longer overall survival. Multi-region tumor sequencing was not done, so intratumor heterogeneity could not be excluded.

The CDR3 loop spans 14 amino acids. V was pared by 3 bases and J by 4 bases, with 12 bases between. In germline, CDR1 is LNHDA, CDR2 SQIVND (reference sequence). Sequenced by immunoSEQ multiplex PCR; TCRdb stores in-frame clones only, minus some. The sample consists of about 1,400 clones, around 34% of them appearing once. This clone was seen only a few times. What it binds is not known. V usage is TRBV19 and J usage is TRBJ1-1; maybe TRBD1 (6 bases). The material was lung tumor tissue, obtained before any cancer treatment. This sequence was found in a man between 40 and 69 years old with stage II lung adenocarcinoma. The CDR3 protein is CASSMRGRSTEAFF. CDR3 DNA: TGTGCCAGTAGTATGAGGGGGAGAAGCACTGAAGCTTTCTTT.